A selection of T cell receptor beta chains follows, all from one sample in a study of blood T cell repertoires in COVID-19. Method: immunoSEQ multiplex PCR; TCRdb's copy keeps in-frame clones and lacks some. The sample has fewer than 200,000 clones, about 88% seen once. Sample: peripheral blood. Receptor source: a man aged 18 to 30 who had recovered from COVID-19. The CDR3 runs from the conserved cysteine through the conserved F or W. The D gene is left open where the match is weak. Where a row states a size, it is once, few, many or the class of an expanded clone; other rows omit it.

>TRBJ2-1|.|TRBV28|TRBD1
CASRQGARNEQFF
TGTGCCAGCAGGCAGGGGGCAAGGAATGAGCAGTTCTTC
>TRBJ1-1|.|TRBV29-1|.
CSVATRGFTEAFF
TGCAGCGTCGCCACCCGGGGATTCACTGAAGCTTTCTTT
>TRBJ2-1|few|TRBV3-1/TRBV3-2|TRBD2
CASSPLGFPSGSIRGLYNEQFF
TGTGCCAGCAGCCCCCTTGGGTTTCCTAGCGGGAGCATAAGGGGGCTTTACAATGAGCAGTTCTTC
>TRBJ1-2|.|TRBV24-1|TRBD1
CATSDPDRAYGYTF
TGTGCCACCAGTGATCCCGACAGGGCCTATGGCTACACCTTC
>TRBJ1-5|.|TRBV9|.
CASSVGGEGNQPQHF
TGTGCCAGCAGCGTAGGGGGAGAGGGCAATCAGCCCCAGCATTTT
>TRBJ2-1|.|TRBV7-7|.
CASSLAFSGPSNEQFF
TGTGCTAGCAGCTTAGCGTTTAGCGGTCCCTCAAATGAGCAGTTCTTC
>TRBJ2-1|.|TRBV9|TRBD2
CASSVAPTSGRNEQFF
TGTGCCAGCAGCGTAGCCCCGACTAGCGGGAGAAATGAGCAGTTCTTC
>TRBJ2-2|once|TRBV11-2|.
CASALSRTGELFF
TGTGCCAGCGCTCTATCGAGGACCGGGGAGCTGTTTTTT
>TRBJ2-5|.|TRBV5-1|.
CASNYQETQYF
TGCGCCAGCAACTACCAAGAGACCCAGTACTTC
>TRBJ1-6|once|TRBV15|.
CATSRGRRGYNSPLHF
TGTGCCACCAGCAGAGGCAGGCGGGGGTATAATTCACCCCTCCACTTT
>TRBJ1-1|.|TRBV5-1|.
CASSLGIRGEAEAFF
TGCGCCAGCAGCTTAGGTATCCGGGGTGAGGCTGAAGCTTTCTTT
>TRBJ2-3|.|TRBV5-1|TRBD2
CASSRGLAGTTDTQYF
TGCGCCAGCAGCCGGGGACTAGCGGGGACCACAGATACGCAGTATTTT
>TRBJ2-7|.|TRBV28|.
CASSSAGSYEQYF
TGTGCCAGCAGTTCGGCGGGGTCGTACGAGCAGTACTTC
>TRBJ2-7|.|TRBV29-1|TRBD2
CSVEGGLAGVAYEQYF
TGCAGCGTTGAAGGGGGACTAGCGGGAGTAGCCTACGAGCAGTACTTC
>TRBJ1-1|.|TRBV7-3|.
CASSPGLDTEAFF
TGTGCCAGCAGCCCCGGGTTGGACACTGAAGCTTTCTTT
>TRBJ2-2|.|TRBV6-2/TRBV6-3|TRBD2
CASSISSGKGPGELFF
TGTGCCAGCAGTATTAGTAGCGGGAAAGGTCCCGGGGAGCTGTTTTTT
>TRBJ2-1|.|TRBV7-2|.
CASSLGNSGREIEQFF
TGTGCCAGCAGCTTAGGAAATTCGGGCAGGGAAATTGAGCAGTTCTTC
>TRBJ2-2|.|TRBV7-9|TRBD2
CASSFSGRGVTGELFF
TGTGCCAGCAGCTTCAGCGGTCGGGGGGTCACCGGGGAGCTGTTTTTT
>TRBJ1-2|once|TRBV3-1/TRBV3-2|.
CASSQSGIYGYTF
TGTGCCAGCAGCCAATCCGGGATCTATGGCTACACCTTC
>TRBJ2-1|.|TRBV7-2|.
CASSLGWKERVNSYNEQFF
TGTGCCAGCAGCTTAGGGTGGAAGGAGCGGGTCAACTCCTACAATGAGCAGTTCTTC
>TRBJ1-1|.|TRBV7-9|TRBD1
CAGDRGGTEAFF
TGTGCCGGGGACAGGGGTGGAACTGAAGCTTTCTTT
>TRBJ2-1|.|TRBV29-1|TRBD1
CSVSPGQGYNEQFF
TGCAGCGTTTCACCGGGACAGGGTTACAATGAGCAGTTCTTC
>TRBJ2-1|.|TRBV10-3|TRBD2
CAISEPPGLASHNEQFF
TGTGCCATCAGTGAGCCTCCGGGACTAGCGTCACACAATGAGCAGTTCTTC
>TRBJ2-3|few|TRBV11-2|TRBD2
CASSLETSGSADTQYF
TGTGCCAGCAGCTTAGAAACTAGCGGGAGTGCTGATACGCAGTATTTT